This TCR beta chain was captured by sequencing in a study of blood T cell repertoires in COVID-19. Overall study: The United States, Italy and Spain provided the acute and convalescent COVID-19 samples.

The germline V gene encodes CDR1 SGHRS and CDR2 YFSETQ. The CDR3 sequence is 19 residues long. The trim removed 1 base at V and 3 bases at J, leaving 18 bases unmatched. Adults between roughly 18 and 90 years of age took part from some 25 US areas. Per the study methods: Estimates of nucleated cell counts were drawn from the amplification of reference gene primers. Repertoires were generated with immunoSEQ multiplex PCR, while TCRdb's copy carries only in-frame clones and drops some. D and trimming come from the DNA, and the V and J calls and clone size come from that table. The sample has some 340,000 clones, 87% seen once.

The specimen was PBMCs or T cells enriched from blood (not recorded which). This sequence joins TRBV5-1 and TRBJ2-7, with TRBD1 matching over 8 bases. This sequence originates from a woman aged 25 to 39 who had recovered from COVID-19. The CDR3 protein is CASSLKPGQASLFGYEQYF. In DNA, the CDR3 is TGCGCCAGCAGCTTGAAACCGGGACAGGCATCCCTTTTTGGCTACGAGCAGTACTTC.